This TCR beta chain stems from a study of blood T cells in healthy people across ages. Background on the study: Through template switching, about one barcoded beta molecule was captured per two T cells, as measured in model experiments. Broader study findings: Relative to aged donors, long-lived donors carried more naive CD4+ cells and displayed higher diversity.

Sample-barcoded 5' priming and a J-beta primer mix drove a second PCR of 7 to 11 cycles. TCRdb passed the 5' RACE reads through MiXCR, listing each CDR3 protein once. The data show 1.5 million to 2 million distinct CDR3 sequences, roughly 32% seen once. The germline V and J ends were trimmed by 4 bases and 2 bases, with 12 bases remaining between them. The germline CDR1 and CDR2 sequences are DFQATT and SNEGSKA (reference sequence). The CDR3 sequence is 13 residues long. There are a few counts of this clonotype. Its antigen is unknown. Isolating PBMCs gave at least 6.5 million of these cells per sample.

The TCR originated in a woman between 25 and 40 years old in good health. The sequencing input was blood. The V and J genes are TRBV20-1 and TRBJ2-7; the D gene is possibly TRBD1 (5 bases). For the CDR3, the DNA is TGCAGTGCTAACAACGTAGGGGCCTACGAGCAGTACTTC. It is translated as CSANNVGAYEQYF.